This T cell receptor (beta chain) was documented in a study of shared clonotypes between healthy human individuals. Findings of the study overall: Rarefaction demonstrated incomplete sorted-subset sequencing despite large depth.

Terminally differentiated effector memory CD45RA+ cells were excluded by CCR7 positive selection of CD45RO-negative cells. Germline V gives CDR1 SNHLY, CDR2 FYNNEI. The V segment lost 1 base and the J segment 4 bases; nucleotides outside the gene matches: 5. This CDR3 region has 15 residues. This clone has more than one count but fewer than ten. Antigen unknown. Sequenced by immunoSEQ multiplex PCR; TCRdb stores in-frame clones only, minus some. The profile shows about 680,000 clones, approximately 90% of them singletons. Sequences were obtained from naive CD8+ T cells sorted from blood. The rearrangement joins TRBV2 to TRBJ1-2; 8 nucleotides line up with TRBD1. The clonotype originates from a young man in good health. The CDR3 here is CASSEVTGVSYGYTF. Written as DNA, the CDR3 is TGTGCCAGCAGTGAAGTGACAGGGGTGAGCTATGGCTACACCTTC.